A single sample gave rise to the 8 T cell receptor beta chains below, sequenced in a study of CXCR3-negative and CXCR3-positive naive CD8 T cells. Study conclusions and caveats: TRB CDR3 hydrophobicity was greater in CXCR3-positive naive cells than in CXCR3-negative naive cells.

Libraries were UMI-labeled 5' RACE TRB cDNA. One entry per CDR3 protein, without DNA, is what TCRdb gives after re-calling the 5' RACE reads. The listing contains some 120,000 distinct CDR3 sequences. For these receptors, no antigen is known. The sample consisted of naive CXCR3+ CD8+ T cells from blood. The subset is: CD45RO-CCR7+CD27+CD95- naive CD8+ T cells expressing CXCR3 (TNR3+). The receptors shown here come from a human donor in good health. Some clones in this sample may be carry-over from other donors' samples.

The chain uses TRBV5-1 and TRBJ2-1; the D call of TRBD2 rests on TCRdb alone, since no DNA is present to check it. Germline CDR1 is SGHRS and CDR2 is YFSETQ. This CDR3 is 15 amino acids long. CDR3 protein: CASSLGLAEYNEQFF.

The V and J genes are TRBV28 and TRBJ2-3; TCRdb reports TRBD2, a call that lacks DNA to check it against. Germline assignment: CDR1 MDHEN and CDR2 SYDVKM. The CDR3 runs to 16 residues. CDR3 region: CASSSGLAGATDTQYF.

The chain joins TRBV12-3 or TRBV12-4 to TRBJ2-5. This CDR3 comprises 15 residues. CDR3 protein: CASRSGRQIQETQYF.

The chain recombines TRBV29-1 with TRBJ2-3; TCRdb indicates TRBD2, and absent DNA this call remains unverified. This CDR3 has 14 amino acids. Germline-derived CDR1 and CDR2 are SQVTM and ANQGSEA. CDR3: CSVWGIADADTQYF.

CDR3 region: CASSTPTEAFF. This rearrangement joins TRBV5-4 to TRBJ1-1. This CDR3 spans 11 amino acids. The germline V gene encodes CDR1 SGHNT and CDR2 YYREEE (reference sequence). Combining the CDR3 with reference TRBV5-4 and TRBJ1-1 gives the whole variable domain ETGVTQSPTHLIKTRGQQVTLRCSSQSGHNTVSWYQQALGQGPQFIFQYYREEENGRGNFPPRFSGLQFPNYSSELNVNALELDDSALYLCASSTPTEAFFGQGTRLTVV.

The gene calls are TRBV28 and TRBJ2-7; the D call of TRBD1 rests on TCRdb alone, since no DNA is present to check it. Germline CDR1 reads MDHEN; CDR2 reads SYDVKM. There are 16 residues in the CDR3. The CDR3 protein is CASSFSPRESSYEQYF.

V and J are TRBV5-1 and TRBJ2-7; there is no DNA to check the TCRdb D call of TRBD2. The germline gives CDR1 SGHRS, CDR2 YFSETQ. There are 15 residues in the CDR3. The CDR3 region is CASSLGAGESYEQYF.

This sequence joins TRBV20-1 and TRBJ1-1; TCRdb selects TRBD1, and the lack of DNA leaves this call unchecked. The CDR3 totals 13 residues. Germline V gene sequence: CDR1 DFQATT, CDR2 SNEGSKA (reference sequence). CDR3 loop: CSAESQGRTEAFF.